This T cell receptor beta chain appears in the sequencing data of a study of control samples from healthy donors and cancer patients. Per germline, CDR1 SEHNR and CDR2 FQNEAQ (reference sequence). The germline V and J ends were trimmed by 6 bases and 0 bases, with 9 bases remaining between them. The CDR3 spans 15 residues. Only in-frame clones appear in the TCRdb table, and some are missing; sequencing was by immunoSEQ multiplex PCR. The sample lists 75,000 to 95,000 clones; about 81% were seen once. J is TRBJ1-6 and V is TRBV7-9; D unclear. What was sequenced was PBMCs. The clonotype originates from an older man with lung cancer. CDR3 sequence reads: CASRSGSSYNSPLHF. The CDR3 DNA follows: TGTGCCAGCAGGTCCGGGAGCTCCTATAATTCACCCCTCCACTTT.